Following are 23 T cell receptor beta chains from one sample sequenced in a study of T-cell memory formation after mild COVID-19. TCRdb ran MiXCR on the 5' RACE reads and lists one entry per CDR3 protein. The sample consists of 300,000 to 400,000 distinct CDR3 sequences, 13% of them appearing once. The sequencing sample was made of PBMCs or a T cell subset sorted from them (not recorded which). All receptors derive from a man younger than 35 who had mild COVID-19 (a few samples of this study predate the infection). Cell type and time point are not known.

This clonotype was seen only a few times. The chain links TRBV20-1 to TRBJ1-6; TRBD1 matches 9 bases. There are 13 residues in the CDR3. Looked up from germline, CDR1 is DFQATT and CDR2 is SNEGSKA (reference sequence). With 5 bases clipped from V and 7 bases from J, the junction kept 3 bases outside the gene matches. The CDR3 region is CSAVDRGNSPLHF. The CDR3, as DNA: TGCAGTGCTGTGGACAGGGGCAATTCACCCCTCCACTTT.

The V call is TRBV2, the J call TRBJ2-7, with D unresolved. The germline V and J ends were trimmed by 7 bases and 2 bases, with 6 bases remaining between them. CDR1 SNHLY and CDR2 FYNNEI come from the germline V gene. There are 11 residues in the CDR3. In nucleotides, the CDR3 is TGTGCCAGCATACGGGCCTACGAGCAGTACGTC. Amino acids: CASIRAYEQYV.

This clonotype appeared many times. The rearrangement links TRBV7-9 to TRBJ1-2; TRBD1 aligns across 7 bases. The CDR3 covers 14 residues. Germline assignment: CDR1 SEHNR and CDR2 FQNEAQ (reference sequence). V was clipped by 5 bases and J by 0 bases; unmatched bases: 3. The CDR3 bases are TGTGCCAGCAGCCCGGGGACAGCTAACTATGGCTACACCTTC. Protein product: CASSPGTANYGYTF.

The V gene is TRBV4-3, the J gene TRBJ1-2, with a tentative D call TRBD1 (5 bases). The CDR3 spans 16 residues. Trimming pared 2 bases from V and 7 bases from J, leaving 20 bases between. Per the germline V gene, CDR1 is LGHNA and CDR2 is YSLEER. CDR3 DNA sequence: TGCGCCAGCAGCCAAACTACCGGGACGGGGCCAAGTGGCTACACCTTC. Translated, it gives CASSQTTGTGPSGYTF.

This chain connects TRBV11-2 to TRBJ1-1, with D possibly TRBD1 on 6 matching bases. Trimming pared 6 bases from V and 6 bases from J, leaving 20 bases between. This CDR3 spans 15 amino acids. Germline V lookup: CDR1 SGHAT, CDR2 FQNNGV. CDR3 sequence: CASSRPGGRRPEAFF. The CDR3, as DNA: TGTGCCAGCAGTCGACCGGGGGGGCGACGTCCTGAAGCTTTCTTT.

The rearrangement links TRBV5-1 to TRBJ1-4; D is possibly TRBD1 (5 bases). V lost 0 bases and J 0 bases, leaving 9 bases between the germline ends. This CDR3 has 16 amino acids. The germline V gene encodes CDR1 SGHRS and CDR2 YFSETQ. This chain's CDR3 is CASSLGGTTTNEKLFF. The CDR3 DNA reads TGCGCCAGCAGCTTGGGAGGGACCACAACTAATGAAAAACTGTTTTTT.

This clonotype was counted a few times. The chain carries TRBV15 and TRBJ2-2; D uncertain. Germline V gives CDR1 LNHNV, CDR2 YYDKDF (reference sequence). The CDR3 has 13 amino acids. V was cut by 3 bases and J by 3 bases, with 5 bases left in between. The CDR3 region is CATSSGDTGELFF. In DNA form, the CDR3 reads TGTGCCACCAGCAGTGGGGACACCGGGGAGCTGTTTTTT.

This clonotype was counted a few times. This chain connects TRBV5-1 to TRBJ1-1; 9 nucleotides line up with TRBD1. Trimming cost V 0 bases and J 0 bases; bases outside gene matches: 3. CDR3 length equals 16 residues. Germline V gene lookup returns CDR1 SGHRS and CDR2 YFSETQ. CDR3 DNA: TGCGCCAGCAGCTTGGGGGGACAGGGCCTGAACACTGAAGCTTTCTTT. This translates into CASSLGGQGLNTEAFF.

The rearrangement joins TRBV10-2 to TRBJ1-5; D remains ambiguous. This CDR3 is 13 amino acids long. The V and J ends lost 6 bases and 7 bases respectively, with 13 bases between them. Germline V gene lookup returns CDR1 WSHSY and CDR2 SAAADI. CDR3 residues: CASSEGIGQPQHF. CDR3 in DNA: TGCGCCAGCAGCGAAGGGATTGGCCAGCCCCAGCATTTT.

The gene calls are TRBV6-5 and TRBJ1-1; D may be TRBD1 (5 bases). This CDR3 is built from 15 residues. V lost 0 bases and J 10 bases, leaving 18 bases between the germline ends. From germline, CDR1 is MNHEY and CDR2 SVGAGI. This CDR3 is CASSYSIGGGGGAFF. The CDR3, as DNA: TGTGCCAGCAGTTACTCGATCGGCGGCGGCGGGGGAGCTTTCTTT.

The chain is built from TRBV6-1 and TRBJ2-5; D is unclear. Germline CDR1 MNHNS, CDR2 SASEGT. The CDR3 consists of 13 residues. Trimming took 3 bases from V and 8 from J, leaving 13 bases between them. The CDR3 bases are TGTGCCAGCAGTGACTCTGTCCCCTATACCCAGTACTTC. Its translation: CASSDSVPYTQYF.

This clonotype was counted between two and nine times. This chain links TRBV3-1 with TRBJ1-1; the D is unclear. V lost 4 bases and J lost 5, with 23 bases in between. Germline V lookup: CDR1 LGHDT, CDR2 YNNKEL (reference sequence). The CDR3 covers 17 residues. The CDR3 coding sequence is TGTGCCAGCAGCCCGGATTACCCGAGGACGGGAACGACTGAAGCTTTCTTT. Protein: CASSPDYPRTGTTEAFF.

This chain connects TRBV4-1 to TRBJ2-2; weak D call: TRBD1 (6 bases). CDR3 length: 15 residues. V was cut by 6 bases and J by 1 base, with 12 bases left in between. Germline-derived CDR1 and CDR2 are MGHRA and YSYEKL. The CDR3 loop is CASRWPGQNTGELFF. The CDR3 nucleotides read TGCGCCAGCAGGTGGCCGGGACAGAACACCGGGGAGCTGTTTTTT.

The genes are TRBV6-6 and TRBJ2-1; 15 nucleotides match TRBD2. CDR3 length equals 15 residues. The germline gives CDR1 MNHNY, CDR2 SVGAGI (reference sequence). The ends lost 4 bases at V and 8 bases at J; junction bases unmatched: 3. The CDR3 spells CASSLGLAGGDEQFF. The CDR3 DNA reads as TGTGCCAGCAGTTTGGGACTAGCGGGGGGCGATGAGCAGTTCTTC.

This chain links TRBV7-2 with TRBJ2-2; D gene uncertain. CDR3 length: 14 residues. Trimming shortened V by 3 bases and J by 2 bases, and 7 bases separated the two germline ends. Germline V gene lookup returns CDR1 SGHTA and CDR2 FQGNSA. CDR3 region: CASSFVSNTGELFF. The CDR3, as DNA: TGTGCCAGCAGCTTTGTTAGTAACACCGGGGAGCTGTTTTTT. The whole variable domain, remainder taken from reference TRBV7-2 and TRBJ2-2, is GAGVSQSPSNKVTEKGKDVELRCDPISGHTALYWYRQSLGQGLEFLIYFQGNSAPDKSGLPSDRFSAERTGGSVSTLTIQRTQQEDSAVYLCASSFVSNTGELFFGEGSRLTVL.

CDR3 residues: CASSPRAQQLGYTF. The CDR3 DNA is TGTGCCAGCTCACCAAGGGCACAGCAGCTTGGCTACACCTTC. The V call is TRBV18, the J call TRBJ1-2; D unclear. Germline values: CDR1 KGHSH, CDR2 LQKENI. V was shortened by 2 bases and J by 7 bases, with 14 bases between the two germline ends. This CDR3 is 14 amino acids long.

The chain joins TRBV4-1 to TRBJ1-2; perhaps TRBD1 as D (6 bases). Germline V CDR1 and CDR2: MGHRA, YSYEKL. With 3 bases removed from V and 2 bases from J, the gap between germline ends came to 10 bases. CDR3 size: 14 residues. The CDR3: CASSQTGANYGYTF. The DNA for the CDR3 is TGCGCCAGCAGCCAGACGGGGGCGAACTATGGCTACACCTTC.

The chain couples TRBV14 to TRBJ2-1, with a tentative D call TRBD2 (6 bases). V gave up 3 bases and J gave up 7 bases, with 16 bases separating them. Germline CDR1 is SGHDN and CDR2 is FVKESK. The CDR3 totals 15 residues. Here the CDR3 reads CASSQAGTVGNEQFF. The CDR3 DNA reads as TGTGCCAGCAGCCAGGCGGGGACTGTAGGTAATGAGCAGTTCTTC. Full variable domain (missing parts from reference TRBV14 and TRBJ2-1): EAGVTQFPSHSVIEKGQTVTLRCDPISGHDNLYWYRRVMGKEIKFLLHFVKESKQDESGMPNNRFLAERTGGTYSTLKVQPAELEDSGVYFCASSQAGTVGNEQFFGPGTRLTVL.

At least ten counts were recorded for this clonotype. The V call is TRBV4-3, the J call TRBJ2-4; unclear D gene. The CDR3 contains 13 residues. The germline CDR1 and CDR2 sequences are LGHNA and YSLEER. V was clipped by 1 base and J by 5 bases, with 6 bases between them. Here the CDR3 reads CASSQGQQNIQYF. Written as DNA, the CDR3 is TGCGCCAGCAGCCAAGGGCAGCAAAACATTCAGTACTTC.

This clonotype was seen only a few times. The chain joins TRBV7-2 to TRBJ2-1, with D possibly matching TRBD2 (5 bases). The CDR3 loop spans 16 amino acids. V lost 4 bases and J 13 bases, leaving 26 bases between the germline ends. Per germline, CDR1 SGHTA and CDR2 FQGNSA. CDR3 region: CASSSRRLGHQYRQFF. In DNA form, the CDR3 reads TGTGCCAGCAGCTCAAGGAGGCTGGGTCACCAATATCGCCAGTTCTTC.

This chain connects TRBV7-9 to TRBJ1-1; D call uncertain. Trimming stripped 4 bases from V and 1 base from J, with 4 bases between. The CDR3 spans 12 residues. CDR1 is SEHNR, CDR2 FQNEAQ, per germline (reference sequence). The CDR3 region has the DNA TGTGCCAGCAGCTGGGAGAACACTGAAGCTTTCTTT. It translates to CASSWENTEAFF.

The genes are TRBV5-1 and TRBJ2-2, with 8 bases aligning to TRBD2. CDR3 length: 15 residues. Per germline, CDR1 SGHRS and CDR2 YFSETQ. After removal of 2 bases from V and 2 bases from J, the junction contained 2 bases not matched to a gene. CDR3 loop: CASSLAGVNTGELFF. For the CDR3, the DNA is TGCGCCAGCAGCTTAGCGGGAGTCAACACCGGGGAGCTGTTTTTT.

This chain connects TRBV27 to TRBJ2-5; 7 bases are a match to TRBD2. Germline V lookup: CDR1 MNHEY, CDR2 SMNVEV (reference sequence). V shed 0 bases and J 7 bases; nucleotides not matched to a gene: 5. This CDR3 spans 14 amino acids. CDR3 amino acids: CASSLSTREGTQYF. DNA of the CDR3: TGTGCCAGCAGTTTATCCACTAGGGAGGGGACCCAGTACTTC.